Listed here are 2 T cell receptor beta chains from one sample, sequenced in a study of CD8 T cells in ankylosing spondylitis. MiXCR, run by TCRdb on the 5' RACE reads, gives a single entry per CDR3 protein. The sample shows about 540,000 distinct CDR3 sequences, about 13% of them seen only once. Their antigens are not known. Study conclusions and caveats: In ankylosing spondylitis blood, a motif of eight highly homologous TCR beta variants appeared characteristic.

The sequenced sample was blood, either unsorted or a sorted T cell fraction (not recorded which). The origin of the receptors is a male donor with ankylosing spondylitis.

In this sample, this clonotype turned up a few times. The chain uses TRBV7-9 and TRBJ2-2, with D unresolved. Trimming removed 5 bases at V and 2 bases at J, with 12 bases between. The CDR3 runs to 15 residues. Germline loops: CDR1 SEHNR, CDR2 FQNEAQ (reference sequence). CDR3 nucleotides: TGTGCCAGCAGCCCTGATCTAGGCAACACCGGGGAGCTGTTTTTT. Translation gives CASSPDLGNTGELFF.

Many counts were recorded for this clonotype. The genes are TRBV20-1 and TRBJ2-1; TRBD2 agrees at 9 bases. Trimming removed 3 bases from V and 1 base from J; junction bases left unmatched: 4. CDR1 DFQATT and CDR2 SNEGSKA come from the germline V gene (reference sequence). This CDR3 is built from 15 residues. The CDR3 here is CSASPSGISYNEQFF. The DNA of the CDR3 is TGCAGTGCTAGTCCTAGCGGGATTTCCTACAATGAGCAGTTCTTC.